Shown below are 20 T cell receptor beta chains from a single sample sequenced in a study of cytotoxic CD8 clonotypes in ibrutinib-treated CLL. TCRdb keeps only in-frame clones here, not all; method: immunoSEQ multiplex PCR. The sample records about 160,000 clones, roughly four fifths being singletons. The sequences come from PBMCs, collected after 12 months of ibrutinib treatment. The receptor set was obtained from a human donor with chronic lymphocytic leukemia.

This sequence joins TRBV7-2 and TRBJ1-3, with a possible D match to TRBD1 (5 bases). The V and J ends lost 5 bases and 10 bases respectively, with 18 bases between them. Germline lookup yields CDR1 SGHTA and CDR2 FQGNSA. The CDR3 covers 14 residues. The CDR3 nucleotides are TGTGCCAGCAGCCGGGGGTTTCTGGTGAATACCATATATTTT. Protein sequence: CASSRGFLVNTIYF. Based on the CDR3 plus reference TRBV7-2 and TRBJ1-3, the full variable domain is GAGVSQSPSNKVTEKGKDVELRCDPISGHTALYWYRQSLGQGLEFLIYFQGNSAPDKSGLPSDRFSAERTGGSVSTLTIQRTQQEDSAVYLCASSRGFLVNTIYFGEGSWLTVV.

The CDR3 DNA follows: TGTGCCAGTAAACTTTCCGGGAGGGATCAGCCCCAGCATTTT. This encodes CASKLSGRDQPQHF. The chain is built from TRBV19 and TRBJ1-5; no reliable D call. Germline assignment: CDR1 LNHDA and CDR2 SQIVND (reference sequence). Trimming shortened V by 7 bases and J by 5 bases, and 15 bases separated the two germline ends. This CDR3 has 14 amino acids.

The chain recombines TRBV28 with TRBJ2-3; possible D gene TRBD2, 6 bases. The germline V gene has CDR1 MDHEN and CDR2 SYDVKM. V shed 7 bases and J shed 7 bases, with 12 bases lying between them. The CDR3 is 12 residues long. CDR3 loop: CASNTGRYTQYF. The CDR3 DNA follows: TGTGCCAGCAACACCGGGAGATATACGCAGTATTTT.

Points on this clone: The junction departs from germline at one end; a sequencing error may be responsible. CDR3: CAISEWGTEAFF. CDR3 coding DNA: TGTGCCATCAGTGAGTGGGGCACTGAAGCTTTCTTT. This chain links TRBV6-5 with TRBJ1-1; D is unresolved. Germline values: CDR1 MNHEY, CDR2 SVGAGI. The CDR3 has 12 amino acids.

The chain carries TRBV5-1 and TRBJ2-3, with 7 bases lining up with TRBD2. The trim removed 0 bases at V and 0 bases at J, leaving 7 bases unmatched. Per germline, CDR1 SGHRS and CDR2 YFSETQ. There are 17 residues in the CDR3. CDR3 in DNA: TGCGCCAGCAGCTTGGCCCGGCTAGCGGACAGCACAGATACGCAGTATTTT. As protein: CASSLARLADSTDTQYF. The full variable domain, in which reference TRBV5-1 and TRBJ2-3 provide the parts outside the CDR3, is KAGVTQTPRYLIKTRGQQVTLSCSPISGHRSVSWYQQTPGQGLQFLFEYFSETQRNKGNFPGRFSGRQFSNSRSEMNVSTLELGDSALYLCASSLARLADSTDTQYFGPGTRLTVL.

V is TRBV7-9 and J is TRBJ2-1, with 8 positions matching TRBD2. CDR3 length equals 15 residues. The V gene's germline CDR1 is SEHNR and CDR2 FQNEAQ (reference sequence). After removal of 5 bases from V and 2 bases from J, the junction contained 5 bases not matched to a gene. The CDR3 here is CASSLSGETYNEQFF. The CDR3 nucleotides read TGTGCCAGCAGCCTTAGCGGGGAAACCTACAATGAGCAGTTCTTC.

CDR3 coding DNA: TGTGCCAGCAGTGATGGTGGGGGGTACAATGAGCAGTTCTTC. It codes for CASSDGGGYNEQFF. This sequence joins TRBV2 and TRBJ2-1, with a tentative D call TRBD2 (6 bases). CDR1 is SNHLY, CDR2 FYNNEI, per germline. The CDR3 totals 14 residues. With 3 bases removed from V and 4 bases from J, the gap between germline ends came to 10 bases.

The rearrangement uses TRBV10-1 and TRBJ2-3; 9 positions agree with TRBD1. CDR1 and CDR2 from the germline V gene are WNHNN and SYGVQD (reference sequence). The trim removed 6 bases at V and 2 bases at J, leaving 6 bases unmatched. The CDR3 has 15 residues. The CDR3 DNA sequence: TGCGCCAGCAGCGCCGGGGACAGGGACACAGATACGCAGTATTTT. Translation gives CASSAGDRDTDTQYF.

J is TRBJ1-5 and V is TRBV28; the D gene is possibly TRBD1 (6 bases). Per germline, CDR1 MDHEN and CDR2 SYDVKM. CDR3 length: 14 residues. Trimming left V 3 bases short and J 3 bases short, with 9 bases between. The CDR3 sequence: CASSLAGDNQPQHF. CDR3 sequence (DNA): TGTGCCAGCAGTTTGGCAGGGGACAATCAGCCCCAGCATTTT.

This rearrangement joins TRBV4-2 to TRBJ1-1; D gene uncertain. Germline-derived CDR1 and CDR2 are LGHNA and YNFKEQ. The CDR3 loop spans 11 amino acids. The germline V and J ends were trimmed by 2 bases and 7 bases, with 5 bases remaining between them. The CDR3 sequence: CASSQFNEAFF. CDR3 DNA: TGTGCCAGCAGCCAATTTAATGAAGCTTTCTTT.

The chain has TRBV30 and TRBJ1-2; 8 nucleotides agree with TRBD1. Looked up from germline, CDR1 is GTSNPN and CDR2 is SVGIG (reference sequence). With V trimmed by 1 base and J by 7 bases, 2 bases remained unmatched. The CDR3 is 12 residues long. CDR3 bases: TGTGCCTGGAGTGGGCAGGGGGCTGGCTACACCTTC. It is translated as CAWSGQGAGYTF.

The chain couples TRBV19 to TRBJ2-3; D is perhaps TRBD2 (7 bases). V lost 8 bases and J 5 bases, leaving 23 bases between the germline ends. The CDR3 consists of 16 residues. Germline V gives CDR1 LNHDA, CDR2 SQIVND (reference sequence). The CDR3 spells CASRPRGGGLGDTQYF. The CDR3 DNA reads TGTGCCAGTCGCCCACGAGGGGGAGGGTTAGGAGATACGCAGTATTTT.

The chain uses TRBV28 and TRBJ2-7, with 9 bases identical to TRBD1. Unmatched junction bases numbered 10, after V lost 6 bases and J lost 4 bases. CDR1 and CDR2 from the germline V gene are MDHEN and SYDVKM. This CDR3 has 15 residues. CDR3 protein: CASSPMDRGGYEQYF. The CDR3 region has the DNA TGTGCCAGCAGCCCGATGGACAGGGGAGGTTACGAGCAGTACTTC.

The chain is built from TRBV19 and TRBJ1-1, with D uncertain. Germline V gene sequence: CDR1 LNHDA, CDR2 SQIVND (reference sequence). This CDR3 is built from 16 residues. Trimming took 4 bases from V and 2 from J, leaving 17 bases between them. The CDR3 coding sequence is TGTGCCAGTAGTAGCCCCGCTGACTTCTTAAACACTGAAGCTTTCTTT. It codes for CASSSPADFLNTEAFF. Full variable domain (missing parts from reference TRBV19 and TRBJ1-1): DGGITQSPKYLFRKEGQNVTLSCEQNLNHDAMYWYRQDPGQGLRLIYYSQIVNDFQKGDIAEGYSVSREKKESFPLTVTSAQKNPTAFYLCASSSPADFLNTEAFFGQGTRLTVV.

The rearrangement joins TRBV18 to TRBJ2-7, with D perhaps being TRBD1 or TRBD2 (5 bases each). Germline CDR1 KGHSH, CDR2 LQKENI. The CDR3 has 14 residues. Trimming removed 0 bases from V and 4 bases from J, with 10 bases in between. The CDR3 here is CASSPPGDVYEQYF. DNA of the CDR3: TGTGCCAGCTCACCACCAGGGGACGTTTACGAGCAGTACTTC.

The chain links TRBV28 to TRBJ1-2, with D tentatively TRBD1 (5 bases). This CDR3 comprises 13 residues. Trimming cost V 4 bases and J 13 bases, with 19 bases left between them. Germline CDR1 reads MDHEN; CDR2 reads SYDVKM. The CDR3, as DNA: TGTGCCAGCAGTTCTCCCGGACATCTCTGGCTCACCTTC. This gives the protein CASSSPGHLWLTF.

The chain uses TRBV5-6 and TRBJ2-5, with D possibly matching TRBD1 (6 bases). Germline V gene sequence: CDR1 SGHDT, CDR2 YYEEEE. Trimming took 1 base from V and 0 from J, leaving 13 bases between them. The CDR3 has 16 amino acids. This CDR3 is CASSLYDRSYQETQYF. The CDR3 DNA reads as TGTGCCAGCAGCTTGTATGACAGGTCGTACCAAGAGACCCAGTACTTC.

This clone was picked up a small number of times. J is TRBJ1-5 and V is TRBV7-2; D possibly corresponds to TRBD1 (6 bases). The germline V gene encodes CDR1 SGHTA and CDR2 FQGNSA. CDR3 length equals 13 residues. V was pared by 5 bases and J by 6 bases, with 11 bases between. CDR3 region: CASSRGQFQPQHF. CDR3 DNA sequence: TGTGCCAGCAGCCGAGGACAGTTTCAGCCCCAGCATTTT.

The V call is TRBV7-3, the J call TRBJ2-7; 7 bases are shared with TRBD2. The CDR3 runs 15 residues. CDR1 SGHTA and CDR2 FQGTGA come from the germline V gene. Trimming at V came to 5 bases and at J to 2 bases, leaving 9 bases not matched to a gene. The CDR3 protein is CASSPMQGLTYEQYF. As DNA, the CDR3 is TGTGCCAGCAGCCCCATGCAGGGACTAACCTACGAGCAGTACTTC.

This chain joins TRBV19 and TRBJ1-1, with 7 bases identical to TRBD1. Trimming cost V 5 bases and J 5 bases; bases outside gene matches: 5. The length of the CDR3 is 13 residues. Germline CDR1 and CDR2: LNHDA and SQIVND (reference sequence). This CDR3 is CASSYRGWTEAFF. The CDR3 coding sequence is TGTGCCAGTAGTTACAGGGGATGGACTGAAGCTTTCTTT.